This TCR beta chain was documented in a study of beta chain features in type 1 diabetes. Study-wide background: Healthy donors and patients showed comparable age, gender and cell yields. Regarding the study as a whole: In every one of the four CD4+ subsets, TCRB CDR3s were moderately but significantly shorter in Type 1 diabetes patients. A definitive answer on HLA type influencing TCRB rearrangement was not reached here.

Looked up from germline, CDR1 is GTSNPN and CDR2 is SVGIG (reference sequence). The CDR3 is made up of 11 amino acids. With 2 bases removed from V and 7 bases from J, the gap between germline ends came to 8 bases. Reverse transcription of all isolated RNA meant that expressed TCRB transcripts were sequenced. Only in-frame clones appear in the TCRdb table, and some are missing; sequencing was by immunoSEQ multiplex PCR. This sample yields roughly 450,000 clones, of which roughly an eighth are seen a single time; around 0.05% belongs to the top ten. This clone showed up just a few times. Its matching antigen is unknown.

This sequence was found in a woman in her late teens or twenties in good health. V usage is TRBV30 and J usage is TRBJ1-2; D not resolved. The specimen was naive CD4+ T cells from blood. The DNA for the CDR3 is TGTGCCTGGAGTCCCTTTGTTGGCTACACCTTC. Translating gives CAWSPFVGYTF.